These 26 T cell receptor beta chains originate from one sample sequenced in a study of response to subunit inactivated influenza vaccine. TCRdb recomputed calls from the RT-PCR reads with MiXCR, one row per CDR3 protein. The sample holds fewer than 250,000 distinct CDR3 sequences, roughly 14% seen once. Sample: CD8+ T cells sorted from PBMCs, taken about 5 days after vaccination. These receptors were obtained from a middle-aged man who received an inactivated influenza vaccine.

The V and J genes are TRBV7-2 and TRBJ2-7; 10 bases align to TRBD2. CDR1 is SGHTA and CDR2 is FQGNSA in the germline V gene. The CDR3 spans 15 residues. The trim removed 3 bases at V and 2 bases at J, leaving 4 bases unmatched. The CDR3: CASSLASGGAYEQYF. The CDR3 nucleotides are TGTGCCAGCAGCTTGGCTAGCGGGGGAGCCTACGAGCAGTACTTC. Full variable domain (outside the CDR3, taken from reference TRBV7-2 and TRBJ2-7): GAGVSQSPSNKVTEKGKDVELRCDPISGHTALYWYRQSLGQGLEFLIYFQGNSAPDKSGLPSDRFSAERTGGSVSTLTIQRTQQEDSAVYLCASSLASGGAYEQYFGPGTRLTVT.

The chain joins TRBV7-9 to TRBJ2-5; 8 bases line up with TRBD2. The CDR3 is made up of 14 amino acids. The trim removed 8 bases at V and 3 bases at J, leaving 8 bases unmatched. The germline V gene encodes CDR1 SEHNR and CDR2 FQNEAQ (reference sequence). The DNA of the CDR3 is TGTGCCAGCCTCCGGGGGGGCCTAAAAGAGACCCAGTACTTC. Protein product: CASLRGGLKETQYF.

This clonotype has a handful of counts. The rearrangement links TRBV4-1 to TRBJ1-1, with unresolved D. Germline V lookup: CDR1 MGHRA, CDR2 YSYEKL. V lost 4 bases and J lost 5, with 11 bases in between. This CDR3 comprises 13 residues. CDR3 sequence: CASSRRGVTEAFF. The DNA of the CDR3 is TGCGCCAGCAGCCGGCGGGGAGTAACTGAAGCTTTCTTT.

The chain combines TRBV12-3 or TRBV12-4 with TRBJ2-3; D call uncertain. The CDR3 has 13 residues. V was clipped by 2 bases and J by 4 bases, with 7 bases between them. CDR3 sequence (DNA): TGTGCCAGCAGTTTAACAAGGTCAGATACGCAGTATTTT. Translated: CASSLTRSDTQYF.

This clonotype occurred a few times. The chain couples TRBV7-2 to TRBJ2-5; 8 bases align to TRBD2. V shed 1 base, J shed 4 bases, and the junction held 5 bases outside the gene matches. Germline V CDR1 and CDR2: SGHTA, FQGNSA. This CDR3 comprises 15 residues. CDR3 nucleotides: TGTGCCAGCAGCTTAGGCGGGGGGCGCTTAGAGACCCAGTACTTC. It specifies CASSLGGGRLETQYF.

V and J are TRBV6-5 and TRBJ2-1; 10 nucleotides agree with TRBD1. CDR1 and CDR2 (germline): MNHEY, SVGAGI. This CDR3 has 17 residues. The V gene end was trimmed by 2 bases and the J gene end by 7 bases; junction bases not matched to a gene: 11. The CDR3 sequence: CASSYLPRDRGRNEQFF. The CDR3 DNA is TGTGCCAGCAGTTACCTGCCCAGGGACAGGGGAAGGAATGAGCAGTTCTTC.

The sample holds a few counts of this clonotype. The chain carries TRBV5-6 and TRBJ2-1; D tentatively reads TRBD1 or TRBD2 (6 bases each). The V and J ends lost 0 bases and 8 bases respectively, with 15 bases between them. CDR1 SGHDT and CDR2 YYEEEE come from the germline V gene. CDR3 length equals 15 residues. The DNA of the CDR3 is TGTGCCAGCAGCTTGGTGTGGGGGGCGGGCGATGAGCAGTTCTTC. Residues: CASSLVWGAGDEQFF.

The chain combines TRBV7-9 with TRBJ1-2; 9 bases line up with TRBD1. The CDR3 length is 14 residues. In germline, CDR1 is SEHNR, CDR2 FQNEAQ (reference sequence). V dropped 6 bases and J dropped 8; count of bases not matched to a gene: 10. The CDR3 nucleotides are TGTGCCAGCAGAAACGGACAGGGGAGTTGGGGCTACACCTTC. Its protein product is CASRNGQGSWGYTF.

This chain links TRBV10-3 with TRBJ2-7; no definite D call. Per germline, CDR1 ENHRY and CDR2 SYGVKD. V gave up 0 bases and J gave up 5 bases, with 5 bases separating them. The CDR3 runs 12 residues. The DNA of the CDR3 is TGTGCCATCAGTGAGTCCGAAGACGAGCAGTACTTC. Amino acid sequence: CAISESEDEQYF.

In its sample, this clonotype was seen a few times. The V gene is TRBV10-3, the J gene TRBJ1-5, with D tentatively TRBD1 (6 bases). The CDR3 spans 14 residues. Trimming took 2 bases from V and 5 from J, leaving 10 bases between them. Germline CDR1 and CDR2: ENHRY and SYGVKD. For the CDR3, the DNA is TGTGCCATCAGTGAGCGGGACAACCATCAGCCCCAGCATTTT. It translates to CAISERDNHQPQHF.

This clonotype was recorded only once. The gene calls are TRBV7-9 and TRBJ2-7, with D tentatively TRBD1 (6 bases). The CDR3 spans 12 residues. Trimming left V 7 bases short and J 7 bases short, with 14 bases between. CDR1 is SEHNR and CDR2 is FQNEAQ in the germline V gene (reference sequence). The CDR3 is CASTNRAGEQYF. The CDR3 bases are TGTGCCAGCACCAACAGGGCCGGGGAGCAGTACTTC.

This sequence joins TRBV7-2 and TRBJ2-7, with TRBD1 matching over 7 bases. Looked up from germline, CDR1 is SGHTA and CDR2 is FQGNSA. The V gene end was trimmed by 4 bases and the J gene end by 6 bases; junction bases not matched to a gene: 9. This CDR3 is 14 amino acids long. The CDR3 region is CASSSRQGRVEQYF. In DNA form, the CDR3 reads TGTGCCAGCAGCTCCCGACAGGGACGGGTCGAGCAGTACTTC.

The chain couples TRBV12-3 or TRBV12-4 to TRBJ1-2; D is perhaps TRBD1 (6 bases). The CDR3 is 16 residues long. Trimming removed 0 bases at V and 2 bases at J, with 13 bases between. The CDR3 DNA is TGTGCCAGCAGTTTAGCCTGGGACACAGTAAACTATGGCTACACCTTC. As protein: CASSLAWDTVNYGYTF.

The rearrangement joins TRBV14 to TRBJ2-1; the D gene is possibly TRBD2 (5 bases). CDR1 is SGHDN, CDR2 FVKESK, per germline. The V end was cut by 2 bases, the J end by 5 bases, with 13 bases between. This CDR3 region has 15 residues. CDR3 DNA sequence: TGTGCCAGCAGCCAAACGAAAGACGGGAACAATGAGCAGTTCTTC. This sequence encodes CASSQTKDGNNEQFF.

This clonotype was detected only a few times. CDR3 coding DNA: TGTGCCAGCAGCCCTAGGACGGATATGAACACTGAAGCTTTCTTT. Its protein is CASSPRTDMNTEAFF. The chain is built from TRBV3-1 and TRBJ1-1; D uncertain. This CDR3 is 15 amino acids long. V gave up 4 bases and J gave up 0 bases, with 12 bases separating them. The germline CDR1 and CDR2 sequences are LGHDT and YNNKEL (reference sequence).

This clonotype occurred many times. The CDR3 protein is CAIRGLAGDEETQYF. The CDR3 DNA sequence: TGTGCCATCCGTGGACTAGCGGGAGACGAAGAGACCCAGTACTTC. This chain connects TRBV12-3 or TRBV12-4 to TRBJ2-5; 13 bases agree with TRBD2. V was pared by 10 bases and J by 3 bases, with 8 bases of the junction left unmatched. The CDR3 sequence is 15 residues long.

The sample holds a few counts of this clonotype. The chain carries TRBV20-1 and TRBJ2-1; 9 bases are shared with TRBD1. Germline V gives CDR1 DFQATT, CDR2 SNEGSKA (reference sequence). The ends lost 6 bases at V and 7 bases at J; junction bases unmatched: 13. The CDR3 runs to 15 residues. The DNA of the CDR3 is TGCAGTGCCATTCTCCGGGACAGGGTAGGGAATGAGCAGTTCTTC. This sequence encodes CSAILRDRVGNEQFF.

This chain connects TRBV10-2 to TRBJ1-2; a weak D match, TRBD1 (5 bases). The CDR3 contains 14 residues. The V and J ends lost 4 bases and 7 bases respectively, with 16 bases between them. Germline values: CDR1 WSHSY, CDR2 SAAADI. CDR3 in DNA: TGCGCCAGCAGTGTCATTCGGGGCTTGGCTGGCTACACCTTC. This gives the protein CASSVIRGLAGYTF.

The chain carries TRBV7-9 and TRBJ2-1, with TRBD1 matching over 7 bases. V gave up 5 bases and J gave up 6 bases; unmatched junction bases: 10. The CDR3 is made up of 15 amino acids. Germline lookup yields CDR1 SEHNR and CDR2 FQNEAQ (reference sequence). The CDR3 spells CASSPSGQDCNEQFF. CDR3 sequence (DNA): TGTGCCAGCAGCCCGAGCGGACAGGACTGCAATGAGCAGTTCTTC. Supplemented by reference TRBV7-9 and TRBJ2-1, the full variable domain reads DTGVSQNPRHKITKRGQNVTFRCDPISEHNRLYWYRQTLGQGPEFLTYFQNEAQLEKSRLLSDRFSAERPKGSFSTLEIQRTEQGDSAMYLCASSPSGQDCNEQFFGPGTRLTVL.

The chain is built from TRBV10-3 and TRBJ1-1, with a possible D match to TRBD1 (6 bases). With 7 bases removed from V and 3 bases from J, the gap between germline ends came to 21 bases. The CDR3 is made up of 16 amino acids. Germline lookup yields CDR1 ENHRY and CDR2 SYGVKD. The CDR3 DNA reads TGTGCCATCACCCCCGGTGGGGGGCCGATTGACACTGAAGCTTTCTTT. Protein product: CAITPGGGPIDTEAFF.

This chain joins TRBV7-9 and TRBJ2-5; perhaps D is TRBD1 or TRBD2 (7 bases each). Germline CDR1 and CDR2: SEHNR and FQNEAQ (reference sequence). V was cut by 2 bases and J by 4 bases, with 14 bases left in between. This CDR3 is built from 15 residues. This CDR3 reads CASSLLDREGETQYF. CDR3 DNA sequence: TGTGCCAGCAGCTTATTAGACAGGGAGGGAGAGACCCAGTACTTC.

The chain joins TRBV4-3 to TRBJ2-3; D is perhaps TRBD2 (6 bases). Germline CDR1 reads LGHNA; CDR2 reads YSLEER. The germline V and J ends were trimmed by 3 bases and 0 bases, with 10 bases remaining between them. This CDR3 contains 15 residues. The CDR3 sequence is CASSQYSGSTDTQYF. DNA of the CDR3: TGCGCCAGCAGCCAGTATAGCGGTAGCACAGATACGCAGTATTTT.

This clonotype was observed at least ten times. The rearrangement links TRBV27 to TRBJ2-1, with D perhaps given as TRBD1 or TRBD2 (6 bases each). Trimming stripped 7 bases from V and 4 bases from J, with 17 bases between. The CDR3 totals 15 residues. Germline values: CDR1 MNHEY, CDR2 SMNVEV (reference sequence). CDR3 nucleotide sequence: TGTGCCAGCAATTCTATTGGAGGGGGATACAATGAGCAGTTCTTC. Translation gives CASNSIGGGYNEQFF.

At least ten counts were recorded for this clonotype. This chain uses TRBV25-1 with TRBJ2-3, with TRBD1 as a possible D gene (6 bases). Trimming shortened V by 0 bases and J by 4 bases, and 17 bases separated the two germline ends. Germline V gene sequence: CDR1 MGHDK, CDR2 SYGVNS. The CDR3 covers 17 residues. The CDR3 protein is CASSEYGAGVPADTQYF. CDR3 nucleotides: TGTGCCAGCAGTGAATATGGGGCAGGGGTTCCCGCAGATACGCAGTATTTT.

This clonotype was counted a few times. This chain connects TRBV4-3 to TRBJ2-7; 7 bases line up with TRBD2. Trimming removed 1 base from V and 0 bases from J; junction bases left unmatched: 6. The CDR3 length is 16 residues. Germline CDR1 is LGHNA and CDR2 is YSLEER. The CDR3 bases are TGCGCCAGCAGCCAAGGAATAGCGGGTAGCTCCTACGAGCAGTACTTC. Encoded protein: CASSQGIAGSSYEQYF.

The chain recombines TRBV12-3 or TRBV12-4 with TRBJ2-7; TRBD2 matches 7 bases. V gave up 4 bases and J gave up 3 bases; unmatched junction bases: 12. This CDR3 has 16 amino acids. DNA of the CDR3: TGTGCCAGCAGTTCAATGAATAGCGGGCCCAACTACGAGCAGTACTTC. Translated: CASSSMNSGPNYEQYF.